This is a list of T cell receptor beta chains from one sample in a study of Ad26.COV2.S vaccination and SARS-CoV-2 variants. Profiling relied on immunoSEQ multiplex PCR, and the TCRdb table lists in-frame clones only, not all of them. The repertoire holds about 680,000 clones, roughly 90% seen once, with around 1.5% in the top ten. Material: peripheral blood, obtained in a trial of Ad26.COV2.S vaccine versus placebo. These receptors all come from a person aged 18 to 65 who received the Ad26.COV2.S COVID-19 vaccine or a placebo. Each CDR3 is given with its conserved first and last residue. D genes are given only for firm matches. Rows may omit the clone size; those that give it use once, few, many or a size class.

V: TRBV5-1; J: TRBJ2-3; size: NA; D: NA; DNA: TGCGCCAGCAGCCCGTCACAGATCTACACAGATACGCAGTATTTT; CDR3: CASSPSQIYTDTQYF
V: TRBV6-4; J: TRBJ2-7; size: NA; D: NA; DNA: TGTGCCAGCAGTGACTCGACTTCGGTTACGAGCTCCTACGAGCAGTACTTC; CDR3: CASSDSTSVTSSYEQYF
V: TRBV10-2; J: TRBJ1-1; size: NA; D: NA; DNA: TGCGCCAGCAGTACCGGGACCCACGGTGTGAACACTGAAGCTTTCTTT; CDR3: CASSTGTHGVNTEAFF
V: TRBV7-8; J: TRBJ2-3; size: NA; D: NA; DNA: TGTGCCAGCAGCTTAAGGGAGACAGATACGCAGTATTTT; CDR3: CASSLRETDTQYF
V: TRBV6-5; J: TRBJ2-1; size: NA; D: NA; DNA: TGTGCCAGCAGTTACTCAGGAGTAGGATACAATGAGCAGTTCTTC; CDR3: CASSYSGVGYNEQFF
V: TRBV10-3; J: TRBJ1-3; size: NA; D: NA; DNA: TGTGCCATCAGTGGGTCGGGTGACGGAAACACCATATATTTT; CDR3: CAISGSGDGNTIYF
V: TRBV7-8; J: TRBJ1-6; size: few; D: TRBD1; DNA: TGTGCCAGCAGCCCATTCCCGTGGACGACAGGGACCCAGGTGGCCCTCCACTTT; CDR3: CASSPFPWTTGTQVALHF
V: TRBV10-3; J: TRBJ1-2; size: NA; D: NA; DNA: TGTGCCATCAGTGAGGCAAACTATGGCTACACCTTC; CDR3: CAISEANYGYTF
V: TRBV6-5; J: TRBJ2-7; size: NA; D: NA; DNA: TGTGCCAGCAGCGACTATAGGTTGGACGAGCAGTACTTC; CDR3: CASSDYRLDEQYF
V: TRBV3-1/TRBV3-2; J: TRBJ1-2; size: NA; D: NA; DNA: TGTGCCAGCAGCCGCCCCAATGATGGCTACACCTTC; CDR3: CASSRPNDGYTF
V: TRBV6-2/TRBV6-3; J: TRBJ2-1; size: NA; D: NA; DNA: TGTGCCAGCAGTTACCCTATCAACAGACCCGGGTGGAATGAGCAGTTCTTC; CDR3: CASSYPINRPGWNEQFF
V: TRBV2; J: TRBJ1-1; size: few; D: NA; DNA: TGTGCCACCAACAAACGGAACACTGAAGCTTTCTTT; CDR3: CATNKRNTEAFF
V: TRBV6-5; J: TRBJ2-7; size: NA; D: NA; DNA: TGTGCCAGCAGCTCCGACAGAGGATGGGTCTACGAGCAGTACTTC; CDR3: CASSSDRGWVYEQYF
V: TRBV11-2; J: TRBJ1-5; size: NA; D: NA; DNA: TGTGCCAGCAGCTTAACGGACGGTCAGCCCCAGCATTTT; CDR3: CASSLTDGQPQHF
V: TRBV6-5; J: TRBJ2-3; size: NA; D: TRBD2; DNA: TGTGCCAGCAGTCCCGGACTAGCCACAGATACGCAGTATTTT; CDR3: CASSPGLATDTQYF
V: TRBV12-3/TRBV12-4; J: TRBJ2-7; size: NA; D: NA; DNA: TGTGCCAGCAGTTCGGGATACGAGCAGTACTTC; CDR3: CASSSGYEQYF
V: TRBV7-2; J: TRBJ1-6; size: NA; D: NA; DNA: TGTGCCAGCACCCCTATGGTCGGGGTTGGTTCACCCCTCCACTTT; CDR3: CASTPMVGVGSPLHF
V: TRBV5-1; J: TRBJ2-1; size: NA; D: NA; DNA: TGCGCCAGCAGCTTGGAAGTAGCGGAGGGGAATGAGCAGTTCTTC; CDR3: CASSLEVAEGNEQFF
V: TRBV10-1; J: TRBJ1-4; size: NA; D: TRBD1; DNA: TGCGCCAGCAGTGAGTCGGGACAGGGTAATGAAAAACTGTTTTTT; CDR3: CASSESGQGNEKLFF
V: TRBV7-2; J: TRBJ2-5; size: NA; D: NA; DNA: TGTGCCAGCAGCTTATGGCGGGGTGGGGAGACCCAGTACTTC; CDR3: CASSLWRGGETQYF
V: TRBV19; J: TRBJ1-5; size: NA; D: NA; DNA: TGTGCCAGTACCGCGCGCGGGGGGGGAGTTAATCAGCCCCAGCATTTT; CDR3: CASTARGGGVNQPQHF
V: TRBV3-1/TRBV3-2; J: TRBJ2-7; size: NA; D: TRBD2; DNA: TGTGCCAGCAGCCGCGGGACTAGCGGGGGGTTAGACGAGCAGTACTTC; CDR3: CASSRGTSGGLDEQYF
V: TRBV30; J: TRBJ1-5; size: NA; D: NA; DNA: TGTGCCTGGAGAGGCAGCATAAATCAGCCCCAGCATTTT; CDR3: CAWRGSINQPQHF
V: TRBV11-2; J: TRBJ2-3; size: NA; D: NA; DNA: TGTGCCAGCAGCTTAGGTCCCACGGGGGGCTCGGATACGCAGTATTTT; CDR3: CASSLGPTGGSDTQYF
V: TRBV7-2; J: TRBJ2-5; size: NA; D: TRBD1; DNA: TGTGCCAGCAGCTTAGGAACAGGGGGCGTTAAGACCCAGTACTTC; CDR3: CASSLGTGGVKTQYF
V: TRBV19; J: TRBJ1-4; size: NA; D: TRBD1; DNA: TGTGCCAGTAGTATTGGACAGGGGACTGAAAAACTGTTTTTT; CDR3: CASSIGQGTEKLFF
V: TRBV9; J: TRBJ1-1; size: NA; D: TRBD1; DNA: TGTGCCAGCAGCGTAGCCGGACAGGGGTTCGGGAACACTGAAGCTTTCTTT; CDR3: CASSVAGQGFGNTEAFF
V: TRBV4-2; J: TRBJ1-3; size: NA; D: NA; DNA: TGTGCCAGCAGCATGGAGAGCTCTGGAAACACCATATATTTT; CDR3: CASSMESSGNTIYF
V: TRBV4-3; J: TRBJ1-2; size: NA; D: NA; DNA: TGCGCCAGCAGCCCCTACCCGGGCTATGGCTACACCTTC; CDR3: CASSPYPGYGYTF
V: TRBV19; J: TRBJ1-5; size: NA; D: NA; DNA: TGTGCCAGTAGTATAGAGGGCCATAGCAATCAGCCCCAGCATTTT; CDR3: CASSIEGHSNQPQHF
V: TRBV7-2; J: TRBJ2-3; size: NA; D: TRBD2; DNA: TGTGCCAGCAGCTTAAGGCGGGGGGAGGCGCAGTATTTT; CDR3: CASSLRRGEAQYF
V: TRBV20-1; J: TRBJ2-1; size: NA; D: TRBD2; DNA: TGCAGTGCAAGCGGGGGGGCTGAGCAGTTCTTC; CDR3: CSASGGAEQFF
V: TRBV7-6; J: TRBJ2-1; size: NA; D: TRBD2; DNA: TGTGCCAGCAGCAGCCGACTAGCGGGAGGACGTAGCTCCTACAATGAGCAGTTCTTC; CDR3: CASSSRLAGGRSSYNEQFF
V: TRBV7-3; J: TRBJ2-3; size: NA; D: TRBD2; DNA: TGTGCCAGCAGCCTCAGCGGGGGGGCAGATACGCAGTATTTT; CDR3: CASSLSGGADTQYF
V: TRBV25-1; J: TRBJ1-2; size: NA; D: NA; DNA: TGTGCCAGCAGTACTTTCACCTTC; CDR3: CASSTFTF
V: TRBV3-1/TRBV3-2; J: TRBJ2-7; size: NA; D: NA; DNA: TGTGCCAGCAGCCAAGGACGGGAGTGGTACGAGCAGTACTTC; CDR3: CASSQGREWYEQYF
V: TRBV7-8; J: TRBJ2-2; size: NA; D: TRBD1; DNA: TGTGCCAGCAGCAGCCCGGGACAGGGGGCGATCGGGGAGCTGTTTTTT; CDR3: CASSSPGQGAIGELFF
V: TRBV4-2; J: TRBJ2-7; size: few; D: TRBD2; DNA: TGTGCCAGCAGCCAAGGCTCGACTAGCGGGGGGTTGTACGAGCAGTACTTC; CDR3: CASSQGSTSGGLYEQYF
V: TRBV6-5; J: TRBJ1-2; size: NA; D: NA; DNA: TGTGCCAGCAGGAGGGGAGGTGATGGCTACACCTTC; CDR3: CASRRGGDGYTF
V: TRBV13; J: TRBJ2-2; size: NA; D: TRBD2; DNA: TGTGCCAGCAGCTCCCTAGCGGGGATCAACACCGGGGAGCTGTTTTTT; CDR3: CASSSLAGINTGELFF